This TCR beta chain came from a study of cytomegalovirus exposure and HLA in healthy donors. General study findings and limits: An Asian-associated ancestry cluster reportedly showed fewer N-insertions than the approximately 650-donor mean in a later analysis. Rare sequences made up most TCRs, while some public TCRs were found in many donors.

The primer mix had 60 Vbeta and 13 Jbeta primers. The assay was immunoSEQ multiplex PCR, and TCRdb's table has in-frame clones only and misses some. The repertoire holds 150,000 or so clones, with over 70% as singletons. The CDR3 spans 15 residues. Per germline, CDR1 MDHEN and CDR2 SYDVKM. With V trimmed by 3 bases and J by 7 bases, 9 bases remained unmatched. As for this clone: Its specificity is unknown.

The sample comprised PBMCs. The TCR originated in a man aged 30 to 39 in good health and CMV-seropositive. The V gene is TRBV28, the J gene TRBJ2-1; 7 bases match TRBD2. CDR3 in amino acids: CASSLTSSLRNEQFF. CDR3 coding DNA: TGTGCCAGCAGTTTGACTAGCAGTCTGAGGAATGAGCAGTTCTTC. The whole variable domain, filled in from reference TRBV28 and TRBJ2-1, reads DVKVTQSSRYLVKRTGEKVFLECVQDMDHENMFWYRQDPGLGLRLIYFSYDVKMKEKGDIPEGYSVSREKKERFSLILESASTNQTSMYLCASSLTSSLRNEQFFGPGTRLTVL.